This T cell receptor beta chain was captured by sequencing in a study of T-cell memory formation after mild COVID-19. Across the study: Largely, the TCR clusters proved donor specific. Study results and limitations: Cross-reactive memory appears to have joined, as suggested by some responding clones showing up in pre-infection memory. Clones that contracted from day 15 to 85 were balanced CD4/CD8, while later expanders leaned CD4+.

The CDR3 totals 15 residues. V dropped 4 bases and J dropped 1 base, with 12 bases sitting between them. Germline CDR1 reads MNHEY; CDR2 reads SVGEGT. 5'RACE, which relied on constant-segment primers, yielded TCR alpha and TCR beta cDNA libraries carrying sample barcodes and UMIs. TCRdb used MiXCR to reprocess the 5' RACE reads, holding one entry per CDR3 protein. This table has around 310,000 distinct CDR3 sequences, around a sixth appearing once. This clonotype was observed a few times. Its antigen is as yet unknown. This sequence was found in a man aged 18 to 29 who had mild COVID-19 (a few samples of this study predate the infection). Cell type and time point are not known. This rearrangement joins TRBV6-2 or TRBV6-3 to TRBJ2-3, with D perhaps matching TRBD2 (6 bases). Material for sequencing was PBMCs or a T cell subset sorted from them (not recorded which). CDR3 protein: CASSWGGGGTDTQYF. CDR3 nucleotides: TGTGCCAGCAGTTGGGGTGGCGGGGGCACAGATACGCAGTATTTT.